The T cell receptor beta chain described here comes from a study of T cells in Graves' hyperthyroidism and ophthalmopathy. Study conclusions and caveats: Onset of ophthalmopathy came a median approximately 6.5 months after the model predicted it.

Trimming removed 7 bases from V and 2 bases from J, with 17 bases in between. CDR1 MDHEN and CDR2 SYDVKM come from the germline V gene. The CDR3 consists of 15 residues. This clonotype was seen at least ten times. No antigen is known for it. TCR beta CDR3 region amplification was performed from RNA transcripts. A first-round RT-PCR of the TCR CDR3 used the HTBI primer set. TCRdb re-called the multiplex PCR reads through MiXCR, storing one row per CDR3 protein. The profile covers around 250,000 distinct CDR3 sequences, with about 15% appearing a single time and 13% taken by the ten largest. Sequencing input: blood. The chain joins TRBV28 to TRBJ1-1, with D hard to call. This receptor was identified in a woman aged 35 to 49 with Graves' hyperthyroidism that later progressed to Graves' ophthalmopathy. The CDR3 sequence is CASTAGRGTNTEAFF. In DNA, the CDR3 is TGTGCCAGCACCGCTGGTCGTGGCACTAACACTGAAGCTTTCTTT.